The text below deals with one TCR beta chain. Its target is not known. Per the germline V gene, CDR1 is SQVTM and CDR2 is ANQGSEA. This CDR3 spans 11 amino acids. The ends were cut back, 5 bases at V and 6 bases at J, with 8 bases in the middle. Sequencing was performed with immunoSEQ multiplex PCR; in TCRdb, only in-frame clones are kept and a portion is missing. The sample includes around 110,000 clones, about 90% of them seen just once. These data are taken from a study of T cell responses to AZD1222 COVID-19 vaccine. The study's findings and limits: Donors skewed white British and female; clonal diversity was possibly underestimated. Close to half of spike-specific TCRs reportedly recognize unmutated variant regions. Only after the peak T cell response were repertoires sampled.

The chain recombines TRBV29-1 with TRBJ2-4, with a tentative D call TRBD1 (6 bases). The clonotype comes from an adult in good health. Sequences were derived from peripheral blood, sampled on day 0 of AZD1222 vaccination. The CDR3 DNA reads as TGCAGCGTTTTAGGGGGAAACATTCAGTACTTC. Protein sequence: CSVLGGNIQYF.